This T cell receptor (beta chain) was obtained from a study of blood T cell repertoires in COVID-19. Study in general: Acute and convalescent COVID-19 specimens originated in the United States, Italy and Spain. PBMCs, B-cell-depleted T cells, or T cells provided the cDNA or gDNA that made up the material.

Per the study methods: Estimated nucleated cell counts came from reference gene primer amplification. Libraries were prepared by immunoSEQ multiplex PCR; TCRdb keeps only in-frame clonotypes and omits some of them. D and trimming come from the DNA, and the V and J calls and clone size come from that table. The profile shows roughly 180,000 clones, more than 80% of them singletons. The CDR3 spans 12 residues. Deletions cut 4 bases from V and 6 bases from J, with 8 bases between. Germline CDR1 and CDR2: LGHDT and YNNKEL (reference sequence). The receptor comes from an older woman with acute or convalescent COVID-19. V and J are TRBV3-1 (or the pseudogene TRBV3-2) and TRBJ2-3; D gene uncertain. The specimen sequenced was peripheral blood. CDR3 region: CASSRIRDTQYF. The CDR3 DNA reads TGTGCCAGCAGCCGTATCAGGGATACGCAGTATTTT.